The rows below give T cell receptor beta chains drawn from one sample of a study of T cells after yellow fever vaccination. TCRdb itself ran the 5' RACE reads through MiXCR, one entry per CDR3 protein. The table shows 450,000 to 600,000 distinct CDR3 sequences, with less than 20% occurring only once. The sample consisted of PBMCs, taken about 5 days after the first yellow fever vaccination. These receptors were obtained from a man between 18 and 35 years old who received the YFV17D yellow fever vaccine. Both conserved end residues are part of each CDR3.

TRBV7-2,CANALGSYNSPLHF
TRBV20-1,CSPPRLAGYTDTQYF
TRBV4-2,CASSPQSTDTQYF
TRBV12-3/TRBV12-4,CASSLGGMNTGELFF
TRBV5-1,CATGPGDPGNTIYF
TRBV7-3,CASSGQGRLYEQYF
TRBV4-3,CASSQEGKRGQPQHF
TRBV7-2,CASSLAGTRDTQYF
TRBV10-2,CASSTLVESPQHF
TRBV25-1,CAADGKSYNEQFF
TRBV5-1,CASSFLGTGGSEAFF
TRBV5-8,CASAKGNIYEQYF
TRBV12-3/TRBV12-4,CASSSPGQGLTNEKLFF
TRBV7-3,CASSRDRGLEQYF
TRBV30,CAWIDDTGDNYGYTF
TRBV7-9,CASSFGAEYTDTQYF
TRBV18,CASSPTGVKRTGELFF
TRBV4-3,CASSQGNRAGEKLFF
TRBV7-9,CASSPGPLPSYEQYF
TRBV6-5,CASRLGQTGNTIYF
TRBV20-1,CSGTSGASTDTQYF
TRBV7-9,CASSLFLGYEQYF
TRBV6-5,CASSYSTGWETQYF